Following are 2 T cell receptor beta chains from one sample sequenced in a study of cytomegalovirus exposure and HLA in healthy donors. PCR used 60 Vbeta primers and 13 Jbeta primers. The data were produced by immunoSEQ multiplex PCR, yet TCRdb's version contains in-frame clones alone and is incomplete. The profile shows tens of thousands of clones, around 86% of them singletons. The sequenced sample consisted of PBMCs. The receptor set was obtained from a female donor in good health and CMV-seronegative.

The rearrangement joins TRBV28 to TRBJ1-1; D is ambiguous. The germline gives CDR1 MDHEN, CDR2 SYDVKM. CDR3 length: 14 amino acids. Trimming left V 4 bases short and J 4 bases short, with 13 bases between. CDR3 sequence: CASSYPDYVTEAFF. CDR3 in DNA: TGTGCCAGCAGTTATCCAGATTATGTCACTGAAGCTTTCTTT.

The V gene is TRBV27, the J gene TRBJ1-1, with D perhaps TRBD1 (5 bases). Looked up from germline, CDR1 is MNHEY and CDR2 is SMNVEV (reference sequence). This CDR3 comprises 14 residues. V lost 3 bases to trimming and J lost 1 base, with 9 bases between them. The CDR3 loop is CASSFSGGNTEAFF. CDR3 in DNA: TGTGCCAGCAGTTTTTCGGGGGGGAACACTGAAGCTTTCTTT.